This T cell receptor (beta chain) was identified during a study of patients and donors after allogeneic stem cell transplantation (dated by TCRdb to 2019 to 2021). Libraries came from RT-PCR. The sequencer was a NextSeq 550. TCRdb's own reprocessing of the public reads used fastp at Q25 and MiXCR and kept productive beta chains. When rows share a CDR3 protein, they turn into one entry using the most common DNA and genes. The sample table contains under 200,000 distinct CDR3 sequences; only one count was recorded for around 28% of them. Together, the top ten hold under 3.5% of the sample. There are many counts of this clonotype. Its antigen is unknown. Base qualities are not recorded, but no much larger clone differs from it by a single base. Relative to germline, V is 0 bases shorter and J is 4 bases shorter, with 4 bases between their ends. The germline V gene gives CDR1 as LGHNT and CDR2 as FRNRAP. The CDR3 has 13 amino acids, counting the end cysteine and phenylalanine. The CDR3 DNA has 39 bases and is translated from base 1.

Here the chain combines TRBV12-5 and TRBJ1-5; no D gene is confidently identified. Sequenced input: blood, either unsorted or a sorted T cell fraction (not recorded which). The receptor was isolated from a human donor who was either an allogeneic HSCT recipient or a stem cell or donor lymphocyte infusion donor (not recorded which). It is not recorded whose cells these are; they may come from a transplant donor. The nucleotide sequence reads TGTGCTAGTGGTTTGGTGGGGAATCAGCCCCAGCATTTT. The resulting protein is CASGLVGNQPQHF.